This passage covers 23 T cell receptor beta chains from one sample sequenced in a study of graft-versus-host responses after intestinal transplantation. Sequencing used immunoSEQ multiplex PCR; TCRdb keeps in-frame clones, though not all of them. The table lists about 88,000 clones, about 91% of them singletons. No antigen has been assigned to these receptors. Sequencing was performed on unstimulated CD4+ T cells sorted from spleen or lymph node cells, taken before transplant. These receptors all stem from a human donor who was the organ donor for an intestinal transplant.

The genes are TRBV5-1 and TRBJ2-1; 13 bases line up with TRBD2. Germline CDR1 reads SGHRS; CDR2 reads YFSETQ. This CDR3 is built from 15 residues. The V segment lost 4 bases and the J segment 5 bases; nucleotides outside the gene matches: 3. In DNA form, the CDR3 reads TGCGCCAGCAGCCCTGGGACTAGCGGGAACAATGAGCAGTTCTTC. The encoded protein is CASSPGTSGNNEQFF.

About this clone itself: Mismatch with germline at one junction end may stem from a read error. V is TRBV18 and J is TRBJ2-5, with 7 positions matching TRBD1. Germline lookup yields CDR1 KGHSH and CDR2 LQKENI. The CDR3 is 18 amino acids. CDR3 in amino acids: CASSPPNGKQGEGEAQYF. The DNA of the CDR3 is TGTGCCAGCTCACCACCTAATGGCAAGCAGGGGGAAGGAGAGGCCCAGTACTTC.

The chain recombines TRBV5-4 with TRBJ1-2; possibly TRBD1 for D (6 bases). CDR3 length equals 13 residues. The germline V and J ends were trimmed by 0 bases and 4 bases, with 7 bases remaining between them. CDR1 is SGHNT and CDR2 is YYREEE in the germline V gene (reference sequence). The chain's CDR3 is CASSLGQVYGYTF. The CDR3 DNA follows: TGTGCCAGCAGCTTGGGACAGGTCTATGGCTACACCTTC. The complete variable domain, with remaining parts taken from reference TRBV5-4 and TRBJ1-2, reads ETGVTQSPTHLIKTRGQQVTLRCSSQSGHNTVSWYQQALGQGPQFIFQYYREEENGRGNFPPRFSGLQFPNYSSELNVNALELDDSALYLCASSLGQVYGYTFGSGTRLTVV.

The sample holds one count of this clone. The chain carries TRBV5-8 and TRBJ1-3; D is ambiguous. Deletions cut 0 bases from V and 0 bases from J, with 13 bases between. The CDR3 totals 17 residues. Germline CDR1 reads SGHTS; CDR2 reads YDEGEE. The CDR3 DNA reads TGTGCCAGCAGCTTGGGGCAGCGTTTATACTCTGGAAACACCATATATTTT. Translating gives CASSLGQRLYSGNTIYF.

The CDR3: CATSKGGVQETQYF. The CDR3 nucleotides read TGTGCCACCAGCAAAGGGGGGGTCCAAGAGACCCAGTACTTC. The chain uses TRBV15 and TRBJ2-5, with D possibly matching TRBD2 (7 bases). V lost 4 bases and J lost 1, with 10 bases in between. This CDR3 is 14 amino acids long. Germline V gene sequence: CDR1 LNHNV, CDR2 YYDKDF (reference sequence). Complete variable domain (other parts from reference TRBV15 and TRBJ2-5): DAMVIQNPRYQVTQFGKPVTLSCSQTLNHNVMYWYQQKSSQAPKLLFHYYDKDFNNEADTPDNFQSRRPNTSFCFLDIRSPGLGDTAMYLCATSKGGVQETQYFGPGTRLLVL.

V usage is TRBV6-4 and J usage is TRBJ2-1, with D perhaps matching TRBD2 (6 bases). This CDR3 is 13 amino acids long. Germline V lookup: CDR1 MRHNA, CDR2 SNTAGT. The V gene lost 5 bases and the J gene lost 9 bases, with 14 bases spanning the gap. The CDR3 coding sequence is TGTGCCAGCAGTCACGGGGTGGGGGGTGAGCAGTTCTTC. This sequence encodes CASSHGVGGEQFF.

This sequence joins TRBV5-1 and TRBJ1-4, with D unclear. Germline CDR1 SGHRS, CDR2 YFSETQ. Between the trimmed V and J ends, which lost 0 bases and 0 bases, there was a span of 9 bases. The CDR3 loop spans 16 amino acids. CDR3 nucleotides: TGCGCCAGCAGCTTGGGTCCTGTTTCAACTAATGAAAAACTGTTTTTT. Protein: CASSLGPVSTNEKLFF.

V gene TRBV7-8 combines with J gene TRBJ2-5; TRBD2 matches at 13 bases. Trimming at V came to 5 bases and at J to 8 bases, leaving 8 bases not matched to a gene. Germline loops: CDR1 SGHVS, CDR2 FQNEAQ. This CDR3 spans 15 amino acids. CDR3 amino acids: CASSVLAGGPQTQYF. In nucleotides, the CDR3 is TGTGCCAGCAGCGTACTAGCGGGGGGGCCACAAACCCAGTACTTC.

V gene TRBV5-1 combines with J gene TRBJ2-1; TRBD2 matches at 10 bases. The J segment lost 10 bases and the V segment lost 0 bases, leaving 4 bases of the junction unmatched. This CDR3 spans 14 amino acids. Germline values: CDR1 SGHRS, CDR2 YFSETQ. CDR3 bases: TGCGCCAGCAGCTTGGTGCTAGCGGGGGAGGAGCAGTTCTTC. Amino acids: CASSLVLAGEEQFF.

The chain has TRBV20-1 and TRBJ2-5; unclear D gene. The CDR3 is 11 amino acids. With 6 bases removed from V and 5 bases from J, the gap between germline ends came to 10 bases. Germline lookup yields CDR1 DFQATT and CDR2 SNEGSKA (reference sequence). CDR3 residues: CSATRMETQYF. Here the CDR3 DNA reads TGCAGTGCCACGAGAATGGAGACCCAGTACTTC.

The genes are TRBV28 and TRBJ2-6; D is undetermined. CDR1 is MDHEN and CDR2 is SYDVKM in the germline V gene. This CDR3 is 15 amino acids long. The ends were cut back, 4 bases at V and 0 bases at J, with 7 bases in the middle. The CDR3 DNA follows: TGTGCCAGCAGTTCTCCTAGCTCTGGGGCCAACGTCCTGACTTTC. The encoded protein is CASSSPSSGANVLTF.

The chain links TRBV4-1 to TRBJ2-5; possible D gene TRBD1, 6 bases. Trimming stripped 2 bases from V and 1 base from J, with 11 bases between. This CDR3 spans 15 amino acids. The germline CDR1 and CDR2 sequences are MGHRA and YSYEKL. This chain's CDR3 is CASSQSTGTQETQYF. The DNA for the CDR3 is TGCGCCAGCAGCCAAAGTACAGGGACCCAAGAGACCCAGTACTTC.

The chain is built from TRBV5-1 and TRBJ1-1; 11 bases map to TRBD1. CDR1 SGHRS and CDR2 YFSETQ come from the germline V gene. The J segment lost 10 bases and the V segment lost 1 base, leaving 12 bases of the junction unmatched. This CDR3 contains 16 residues. Here the CDR3 reads CASSLRLTGTGGVAFF. The DNA for the CDR3 is TGCGCCAGCAGCTTGAGGCTAACCGGGACAGGGGGAGTAGCTTTCTTT.

The V gene is TRBV5-4, the J gene TRBJ2-7; 9 nucleotides match TRBD2. Losses at the gene ends were 2 bases for V and 0 bases for J; bases not matched to a gene: 9. This CDR3 region has 17 residues. Germline V gene lookup returns CDR1 SGHNT and CDR2 YYREEE (reference sequence). The CDR3 is CASSLTSGGPSSYEQYF. The CDR3 DNA follows: TGTGCCAGCAGCTTAACAAGCGGGGGGCCGAGCTCCTACGAGCAGTACTTC.

The V call is TRBV7-9, the J call TRBJ2-1; D call uncertain. The ends were cut back, 4 bases at V and 13 bases at J, with 14 bases in the middle. Germline values: CDR1 SEHNR, CDR2 FQNEAQ (reference sequence). The CDR3 runs 12 residues. CDR3 DNA: TGTGCCAGCAGCTCGACCCCGGGTCTTCAGTTCTTC. Amino acid sequence: CASSSTPGLQFF.

The genes are TRBV5-1 and TRBJ2-7; a weak D match, TRBD2 (5 bases). This CDR3 is 13 amino acids long. Trimming took off 6 bases at V and 6 bases at J, with 16 bases between the two ends. From germline, CDR1 is SGHRS and CDR2 YFSETQ. In nucleotides, the CDR3 is TGCGCCAGCACCCTAAACGCGGAGGCCGAGCAGTACTTC. It yields the protein CASTLNAEAEQYF.

V is TRBV5-1 and J is TRBJ2-3, with 7 bases identical to TRBD2. Trimming took 0 bases from V and 4 from J; bases not matched to a gene: 5. Germline V gives CDR1 SGHRS, CDR2 YFSETQ. CDR3 length equals 15 residues. The CDR3 DNA follows: TGCGCCAGCAGCTTGGCAGCGGGGCCGGCAGATACGCAGTATTTT. As protein: CASSLAAGPADTQYF. The variable domain in full, completed from reference TRBV5-1 and TRBJ2-3, reads KAGVTQTPRYLIKTRGQQVTLSCSPISGHRSVSWYQQTPGQGLQFLFEYFSETQRNKGNFPGRFSGRQFSNSRSEMNVSTLELGDSALYLCASSLAAGPADTQYFGPGTRLTVL.

The V call is TRBV6-6, the J call TRBJ2-1; 8 bases agree with TRBD2. Germline trimming cut 4 bases from V and 7 bases from J; bases unmatched to any gene: 9. The CDR3 has 15 residues. Germline V gene lookup returns CDR1 MNHNY and CDR2 SVGAGI (reference sequence). The CDR3 DNA sequence: TGTGCCAGCAGTTCCCTCCGGGGGGGAAAGAATGAGCAGTTCTTC. It encodes CASSSLRGGKNEQFF.

This chain uses TRBV10-2 with TRBJ2-2; D may be TRBD2 (5 bases). Germline CDR1 is WSHSY and CDR2 is SAAADI. This CDR3 is built from 15 residues. V lost 5 bases and J 5 bases, leaving 15 bases between the germline ends. In DNA form, the CDR3 reads TGCGCCAGCAGTCACGGGCTAGCTTCTACCGGGGAGCTGTTTTTT. Protein sequence: CASSHGLASTGELFF.

This clone turned up a few times. The genes are TRBV25-1 and TRBJ1-2, with 8 bases that match TRBD1. The germline V gene has CDR1 MGHDK and CDR2 SYGVNS. The CDR3 loop spans 12 amino acids. Losses at the gene ends were 3 bases for V and 6 bases for J; bases not matched to a gene: 0. The CDR3 nucleotides are TGTGCCAGCAGTGACAGGGGGCATGGCTACACCTTC. Translating it yields CASSDRGHGYTF.

This chain joins TRBV19 and TRBJ2-7, with D maybe TRBD1 (5 bases). Germline CDR1 and CDR2: LNHDA and SQIVND (reference sequence). There are 16 residues in the CDR3. V gave up 5 bases and J gave up 3 bases, with 20 bases separating them. In DNA form, the CDR3 reads TGTGCCAGTAGTGACCCATTAGGGTCTAGGGGCTACGAGCAGTACTTC. This sequence encodes CASSDPLGSRGYEQYF.

V is TRBV2 and J is TRBJ1-2; no clear D. CDR3 size: 16 residues. V was shortened by 6 bases and J by 2 bases, with 19 bases between the two germline ends. Germline values: CDR1 SNHLY, CDR2 FYNNEI. The CDR3 DNA reads TGTGCCAGCAGGAAAACCCGAGAGGTTGGAAACTATGGCTACACCTTC. Translation: CASRKTREVGNYGYTF.

This chain uses TRBV5-4 with TRBJ1-2, with TRBD1 identical over 7 bases. V was clipped by 5 bases and J by 3 bases; unmatched bases: 7. Germline values: CDR1 SGHNT, CDR2 YYREEE (reference sequence). This CDR3 is built from 14 residues. The CDR3: CASSFEGADYGYTF. CDR3 nucleotides: TGTGCCAGCAGTTTTGAGGGGGCGGACTATGGCTACACCTTC.